The 10 T cell receptor beta chains listed next were all sequenced from one sample in a study of T cell clonality in common variable immunodeficiency. TCRdb keeps only in-frame clones here, not all; method: immunoSEQ multiplex PCR. The profile covers more than 35,000 clones, none occurring a single time. Material for sequencing was peripheral blood mononuclear cells. The origin of the receptors is a person aged 18 to 70 in good health.

This clone was counted ten times or more. The read is 3 residues too short to cover the CDR3 end, so that end is filled in from the germline J gene. The chain carries TRBV20-1 and TRBJ2-1; TRBD2 matches 8 bases. The V gene end was trimmed by 5 bases and the J gene end by 0 bases; junction bases not matched to a gene: 3. The germline gives CDR1 DFQATT, CDR2 SNEGSKA (reference sequence). The CDR3 totals 14 residues. The CDR3 spells CSAPSGSSYNEQFF. The covered CDR3 bases are TGCAGTGCTCCAAGCGGGAGCTCCTACAATGAG.

This clone was detected ten times or more. The CDR3 here is CSAKGGTASPRGNTIYF. The covered CDR3 bases are TGCAGTGCCAAGGGAGGGACAGCGAGTCCGAGGGGAAACACC. V and J are TRBV20-1 and TRBJ1-3, with 7 bases identical to TRBD1. The read terminates 3 residues before the CDR3 end, so the remaining end is supplied by the germline J gene. The CDR3 runs 17 residues. V lost 6 bases and J lost 4; bases outside the gene matches: 18. Per germline, CDR1 DFQATT and CDR2 SNEGSKA (reference sequence).

This clone was recorded many times. The CDR3 is cut off 3 residues early in the read; its end comes from the germline J gene. V usage is TRBV2 and J usage is TRBJ2-1, with 7 bases that match TRBD2. Germline V lookup: CDR1 SNHLY, CDR2 FYNNEI. The trim removed 2 bases at V and 1 base at J, leaving 11 bases unmatched. The CDR3 loop spans 18 amino acids. CDR3 DNA, as far as it was read: TGTGCCAGCAGTGAATATTGGGGGGAGGGAAAATCCTACAATGAG. Its protein is CASSEYWGEGKSYNE. The whole CDR3 protein is CASSEYWGEGKSYNEQFF.

In its sample, this clone was seen many times. The DNA read from the CDR3 is TGTGCCAGCAGCCAACTTGGACTAGCGGGGGGCACAGATACG. Encoded protein: CASSQLGLAGGTDT. The full CDR3 protein reads CASSQLGLAGGTDTQYF. This rearrangement joins TRBV4-2 to TRBJ2-3, with 13 bases aligning to TRBD2. The read is 3 residues too short to cover the CDR3 end, so that end is filled in from the germline J gene. CDR3 length: 17 residues. Per the germline V gene, CDR1 is LGHNA and CDR2 is YNFKEQ. V lost 2 bases and J lost 1; bases outside the gene matches: 3.

This clone was recorded many times. The CDR3 goes on 3 residues after the read ends, and that part is filled in from the germline J gene. The V call is TRBV20-1, the J call TRBJ2-5, with a tentative D call TRBD2 (6 bases). V was clipped by 2 bases and J by 2 bases, with 12 bases between them. This CDR3 has 14 amino acids. Germline assignment: CDR1 DFQATT and CDR2 SNEGSKA (reference sequence). The CDR3 DNA, read in part, is TGCAGTGCTAGATTTCTAGCGCCACAAGAGACC. It encodes CSARFLAPQET. The entire CDR3 reads CSARFLAPQETQYF.

This clone was counted at least ten times. The CDR3: CSARDLGGTVGLQETQYF. Partial CDR3 DNA: TGCAGTGCTAGAGATCTCGGTGGGACGGTGGGACTTCAAGAGACC. This chain uses TRBV20-1 with TRBJ2-5; tentative D call: TRBD2 (6 bases). Read data end 3 residues before the CDR3 end; the end is taken from the germline J gene. CDR1 is DFQATT, CDR2 SNEGSKA, per germline (reference sequence). V was trimmed by 0 bases and J by 2 bases, leaving 22 bases between them. The CDR3 contains 18 residues.

This clone appeared many times. CDR3 protein: CASSLSGQGGGGYTF. The DNA read from the CDR3 is TGTGCCAGCAGCTTGTCGGGACAGGGCGGGGGCGGC. The J gene is TRBJ1-2, the V gene TRBV5-8, with 9 bases that match TRBD1. The CDR3 goes on 3 residues after the read ends, and that part is filled in from the germline J gene. This CDR3 region has 15 residues. From germline, CDR1 is SGHTS and CDR2 YDEGEE.

This clone was picked up many times. The CDR3 region is CASSVAPTSGRIEQFF. The sequenced CDR3 bases are TGTGCCAGCAGCGTAGCCCCGACTAGCGGGAGGATTGAG. V is TRBV9 and J is TRBJ2-1; 13 nucleotides agree with TRBD2. Read sequence stops 3 residues before the CDR3 end, and the germline J gene provides the missing end. The germline gives CDR1 SGDLS, CDR2 YYNGEE. The CDR3 sequence is 16 residues long. The junction had 6 bases not matched to a gene; V was cut back by 0 bases and J by 9 bases.

This clone was counted at least ten times. The read terminates 3 residues before the CDR3 end, so the remaining end is supplied by the germline J gene. The J gene is TRBJ1-2, the V gene TRBV7-2, with D possibly matching TRBD1 (6 bases). The CDR3 is made up of 14 amino acids. Germline CDR1 reads SGHTA; CDR2 reads FQGNSA. V shed 3 bases and J shed 2 bases, with 10 bases lying between them. The chain's CDR3 is CASSLPTGNYGYTF. The DNA read from the CDR3 is TGTGCCAGCAGCTTGCCCACAGGGAACTATGGC.

This clone appeared many times. CDR3 in amino acids: CASSFGPPLDTQYF. The CDR3 DNA, read in part, is TGTGCCAGCAGTTTTGGGCCCCCTCTTGATACG. This rearrangement joins TRBV3-1 (or the pseudogene TRBV3-2) to TRBJ2-3; D is unresolved. The observed sequence ends 3 residues before the CDR3 terminus, with the missing tail filled in from the germline J gene. Trimming left V 6 bases short and J 6 bases short, with 16 bases between. CDR1 LGHDT and CDR2 YNNKEL come from the germline V gene (reference sequence). This CDR3 is built from 14 residues.